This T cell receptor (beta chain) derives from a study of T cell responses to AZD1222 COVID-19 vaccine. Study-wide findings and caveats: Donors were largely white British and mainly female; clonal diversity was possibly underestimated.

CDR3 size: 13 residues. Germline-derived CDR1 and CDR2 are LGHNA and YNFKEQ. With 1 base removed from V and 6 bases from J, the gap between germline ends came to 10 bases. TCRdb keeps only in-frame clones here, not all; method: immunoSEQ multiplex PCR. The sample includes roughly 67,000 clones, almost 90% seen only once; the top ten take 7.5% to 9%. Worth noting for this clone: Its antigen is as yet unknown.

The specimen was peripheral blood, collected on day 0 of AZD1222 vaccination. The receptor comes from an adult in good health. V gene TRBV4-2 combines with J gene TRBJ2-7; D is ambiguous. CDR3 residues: CASSQAPAPEQYF. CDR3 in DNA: TGTGCCAGCAGCCAAGCCCCCGCCCCCGAGCAGTACTTC.